This TCR beta chain is drawn from a study of blood T cell repertoires in COVID-19. Turning to the study itself: Sources were T cells, B-cell-depleted T cells, or PBMCs; the material itself was cDNA or gDNA.

Sequencing was performed with immunoSEQ multiplex PCR; in TCRdb, only in-frame clones are kept and a portion is missing. In the table there are 250,000 to 350,000 clones, about 90% of which are singletons. Germline-derived CDR1 and CDR2 are LNHDA and SQIVND (reference sequence). This CDR3 spans 15 amino acids. Trimming pared 7 bases from V and 3 bases from J, leaving 16 bases between. Seattle's enrolled individuals joined amid active infection and were then monitored longitudinally. In this sample, this clone turned up once. Input material: peripheral blood. This chain connects TRBV19 to TRBJ1-5; maybe TRBD1 (6 bases). The TCR comes from a woman in her forties or fifties with COVID-19, enrolled during active disease. The CDR3 protein is CASMVADRTNQPQHF. For the CDR3, the DNA is TGTGCCAGTATGGTGGCTGACAGGACCAATCAGCCCCAGCATTTT.